Listed here are 28 T cell receptor beta chains from one sample, sequenced in a study of beta chain features in type 1 diabetes. Study results and caveats: Type 1 diabetes patients had TCRB CDR3s that were shorter (moderately but significantly so) in all four CD4+ subsets.

These TCRs are of unknown antigen specificity. Of the isolated RNA, all was reverse transcribed, and so the sequenced material was expressed TCRB transcripts. Only in-frame clones appear in the TCRdb table, and some are missing; sequencing was by immunoSEQ multiplex PCR. This sample yields approximately 600,000 clones, of which around 12% are seen a single time; more than 0.095% belongs to the top ten. Sequencing was performed on naive CD4+ T cells from blood. These receptors all come from a man aged 25-45 years with type 1 diabetes.

This clone was counted between two and nine times. The chain is built from TRBV29-1 and TRBJ1-2, with a possible D match to TRBD1 (5 bases). The V and J ends lost 7 bases and 2 bases respectively, with 20 bases between them. Germline assignment: CDR1 SQVTM and CDR2 ANQGSEA. The CDR3 totals 15 residues. CDR3 bases: TGCAGCGCCCTGGTTGTGGGGGGAATAAACTATGGCTACACCTTC. Translated, it gives CSALVVGGINYGYTF.

This clone came up a few times. The chain employs TRBV9 and TRBJ2-5, with D possibly matching TRBD2 (6 bases). V was clipped by 0 bases and J by 4 bases, with 16 bases between them. Germline assignment: CDR1 SGDLS and CDR2 YYNGEE. This CDR3 region has 16 residues. CDR3 in DNA: TGTGCCAGCAGCGTAGGGAACGGGGGACGGCCAGAGACCCAGTACTTC. As protein: CASSVGNGGRPETQYF.

The chain recombines TRBV30 with TRBJ1-4, with a tentative D call TRBD1 (5 bases). The CDR3 has 16 amino acids. Trimming took 0 bases from V and 0 from J, leaving 11 bases between them. The germline CDR1 and CDR2 sequences are GTSNPN and SVGIG (reference sequence). DNA of the CDR3: TGTGCCTGGAGTGTTTCGGGGCGGTCAACTAATGAAAAACTGTTTTTT. Its protein product is CAWSVSGRSTNEKLFF.

This clone was counted a few times. This chain uses TRBV9 with TRBJ2-1; 10 bases are a match to TRBD2. After removal of 2 bases from V and 8 bases from J, the junction contained 7 bases not matched to a gene. The germline V gene has CDR1 SGDLS and CDR2 YYNGEE. The CDR3 contains 15 residues. The CDR3 protein is CASSVQSGGAYEQFF. In DNA form, the CDR3 reads TGTGCCAGCAGCGTCCAAAGCGGGGGGGCTTATGAGCAGTTCTTC.

This clone was counted a few times. The chain combines TRBV7-2 with TRBJ2-1; D call uncertain. Per germline, CDR1 SGHTA and CDR2 FQGNSA. Trimming removed 0 bases from V and 8 bases from J, with 8 bases in between. The CDR3 extends over 13 amino acids. CDR3 amino acids: CASSLASPDEQFF. For the CDR3, the DNA is TGTGCCAGCAGCTTAGCCTCCCCTGATGAGCAGTTCTTC.

This clone was seen more than once but under ten times. CDR3 amino acids: CASSPDRVGNSPLHF. As DNA, the CDR3 is TGTGCCAGCAGTCCCGACCGGGTGGGGAATTCACCCCTCCACTTT. The chain employs TRBV7-2 and TRBJ1-6; D gene unclear. CDR3 length: 15 amino acids. Germline V gene data show CDR1 as SGHTA and CDR2 as FQGNSA. Deletions cut 6 bases from V and 7 bases from J, with 16 bases between.

The CDR3 reads CASSIGTSGQETQYF. CDR3 in DNA: TGCGCCAGCAGCATCGGGACTAGCGGCCAAGAGACCCAGTACTTC. The V call is TRBV5-1, the J call TRBJ2-5; 11 bases match TRBD2. With 4 bases clipped from V and 1 base from J, the junction kept 3 bases outside the gene matches. The CDR3 is made up of 15 amino acids. Per the germline V gene, CDR1 is SGHRS and CDR2 is YFSETQ.

This clone was seen only a few times. The gene calls are TRBV4-3 and TRBJ1-6; TRBD1 might be the D (5 bases). Trimming removed 3 bases at V and 5 bases at J, with 11 bases between. The CDR3 spans 15 residues. Germline V CDR1 and CDR2: LGHNA, YSLEER. CDR3 DNA: TGCGCCAGCAGCCAGGGTGGGGGTGATAATTCACCCCTCCACTTT. It encodes CASSQGGGDNSPLHF.

A few counts support this clone. The rearrangement links TRBV28 to TRBJ2-1; D call uncertain. Germline CDR1 is MDHEN and CDR2 is SYDVKM. Trimming left V 4 bases short and J 8 bases short, with 6 bases between. The CDR3 contains 11 residues. CDR3 coding DNA: TGTGCCAGCAGTTCCAGTTATGAGCAGTTCTTC. It encodes CASSSSYEQFF.

Written as DNA, the CDR3 is TGCGCCAGCGCCTCGAGCGGGAGAAGCACAGATACGCAGTATTTT. Its translation is CASASSGRSTDTQYF. The chain is built from TRBV5-1 and TRBJ2-3; 8 bases fit TRBD2. This CDR3 contains 15 residues. Germline V gives CDR1 SGHRS, CDR2 YFSETQ. The trim removed 7 bases at V and 0 bases at J, leaving 7 bases unmatched.

The CDR3 protein is CASSPPGARNTEAFF. CDR3 nucleotide sequence: TGTGCCAGCAGCCCCCCGGGGGCCCGGAACACTGAAGCTTTCTTT. This sequence joins TRBV7-2 and TRBJ1-1, with D possibly being TRBD1 (6 bases). V lost 5 bases to trimming and J lost 1 base, with 14 bases between them. The CDR3 extends over 15 amino acids. Looked up from germline, CDR1 is SGHTA and CDR2 is FQGNSA.

This clone was picked up many times. The chain is built from TRBV18 and TRBJ2-3; TRBD2 aligns across 13 bases. Per germline, CDR1 KGHSH and CDR2 LQKENI. J was trimmed by 2 bases and V by 4 bases; bases with no gene match: 3. This CDR3 spans 16 amino acids. The CDR3: CASSRTSGGDTDTQYF. The CDR3 nucleotides are TGTGCCAGCTCACGGACTAGCGGGGGTGACACAGATACGCAGTATTTT.

The chain joins TRBV5-4 to TRBJ2-1; maybe TRBD1 (6 bases). Germline values: CDR1 SGHNT, CDR2 YYREEE (reference sequence). V was pared by 4 bases and J by 6 bases, with 14 bases between. The CDR3 length is 14 residues. CDR3 coding DNA: TGTGCCAGCAGCCCGCAGGGACAACTCAATGAGCAGTTCTTC. This codes for CASSPQGQLNEQFF.

This clone has only a few counts. CDR3 DNA: TGTGCCAGCTCACCACGGATAGGGCCTGCGGCAGATACGCAGTATTTT. This gives the protein CASSPRIGPAADTQYF. The rearrangement joins TRBV18 to TRBJ2-3, with D uncertain. The CDR3 is 16 amino acids. With 1 base removed from V and 4 bases from J, the gap between germline ends came to 15 bases. Germline V gene sequence: CDR1 KGHSH, CDR2 LQKENI.

V gene TRBV4-3 combines with J gene TRBJ1-4; no clear D gene. Trimming removed 2 bases from V and 11 bases from J, with 9 bases in between. CDR3 length: 12 residues. In germline, CDR1 is LGHNA, CDR2 YSLEER. The DNA for the CDR3 is TGCGCCAGCAGCCAATGGTCGGACAAACTGTTTTTT. This gives the protein CASSQWSDKLFF.

The chain's CDR3 is CASIGDSANTEAFF. CDR3 sequence (DNA): TGCGCCAGCATTGGTGACTCTGCAAACACTGAAGCTTTCTTT. V usage is TRBV5-1 and J usage is TRBJ1-1; D ambiguous. The length of the CDR3 is 14 residues. Per germline, CDR1 SGHRS and CDR2 YFSETQ. V lost 6 bases to trimming and J lost 2 bases, with 14 bases between them.

This clone was counted only a few times. The chain uses TRBV19 and TRBJ2-3, with D tentatively TRBD1 (6 bases). Per the germline V gene, CDR1 is LNHDA and CDR2 is SQIVND (reference sequence). This CDR3 comprises 16 residues. V was trimmed by 5 bases and J by 0 bases, leaving 15 bases between them. CDR3: CASSGGQSLSTDTQYF. CDR3 sequence (DNA): TGTGCCAGTAGTGGCGGACAGAGCCTAAGCACAGATACGCAGTATTTT.

The CDR3 is CAISESGGRDAQHF. CDR3 bases: TGTGCCATCAGTGAGTCCGGGGGAAGGGACGCCCAGCATTTT. J is TRBJ1-5 and V is TRBV10-3, with D maybe TRBD1 (5 bases). This CDR3 is 14 amino acids long. Germline assignment: CDR1 ENHRY and CDR2 SYGVKD. Trimming removed 0 bases from V and 11 bases from J, with 14 bases in between.

V usage is TRBV2 and J usage is TRBJ2-5, with 7 bases lining up with TRBD1. The ends lost 4 bases at V and 3 bases at J; junction bases unmatched: 11. CDR3 size: 16 residues. Germline CDR1 SNHLY, CDR2 FYNNEI. The chain's CDR3 is CASSVPDRVSKETQYF. The DNA for the CDR3 is TGTGCCAGCAGTGTCCCAGACAGGGTGTCTAAAGAGACCCAGTACTTC.

This clone appeared a few times. The chain is built from TRBV2 and TRBJ1-2, with D uncertain. The germline V gene has CDR1 SNHLY and CDR2 FYNNEI. With 3 bases removed from V and 4 bases from J, the gap between germline ends came to 6 bases. This CDR3 is 12 amino acids long. The CDR3 sequence is CASSDSPYGYTF. The CDR3 DNA sequence: TGTGCCAGCAGTGACAGCCCCTATGGCTACACCTTC.

This chain links TRBV25-1 with TRBJ2-1; D might be TRBD2 (6 bases). V lost 8 bases, J lost 7 bases, and 15 bases lay in between. Looked up from germline, CDR1 is MGHDK and CDR2 is SYGVNS. CDR3 length: 13 amino acids. Here the CDR3 reads CASAAGGSNEQFF. In nucleotides, the CDR3 is TGTGCCAGCGCAGCTGGGGGGTCGAATGAGCAGTTCTTC. The whole variable domain, remainder taken from reference TRBV25-1 and TRBJ2-1, is EADIYQTPRYLVIGTGKKITLECSQTMGHDKMYWYQQDPGMELHLIHYSYGVNSTEKGDLSSESTVSRIRTEHFPLTLESARPSHTSQYLCASAAGGSNEQFFGPGTRLTVL.

The rearrangement links TRBV20-1 to TRBJ1-2, with D uncertain. Germline V gives CDR1 DFQATT, CDR2 SNEGSKA (reference sequence). This CDR3 region has 11 residues. In DNA, the CDR3 is TGCACCCTACGAGTAAACTATGGCTACACCTTC. Protein sequence: CTLRVNYGYTF.

In regard to this clone: A much larger clone lies a single base off, so this may be a read error. In the same sample, other DNA sequences code for this CDR3. V usage is TRBV7-2 and J usage is TRBJ2-5; D is perhaps TRBD2 (5 bases). Germline V gene lookup returns CDR1 SGHTA and CDR2 FQGNSA. V was trimmed by 6 bases and J by 5 bases, leaving 7 bases between them. This CDR3 has 11 residues. DNA of the CDR3: TGTGCCAGCAGTCCGGGGGAGACCCAGTACTTC. Its translation: CASSPGETQYF.

The rearrangement uses TRBV5-4 and TRBJ1-6, with D tentatively TRBD1 (5 bases). CDR1 SGHNT and CDR2 YYREEE come from the germline V gene (reference sequence). Trimming removed 3 bases from V and 9 bases from J, with 19 bases in between. This CDR3 comprises 16 residues. CDR3 in amino acids: CASSSRQLGGGSPLHF. CDR3 sequence (DNA): TGTGCCAGCAGCTCGCGACAGCTCGGGGGTGGTTCACCCCTCCACTTT.

This clone was recorded a few times. The chain links TRBV5-1 to TRBJ2-2; D call uncertain. The ends were cut back, 2 bases at V and 4 bases at J, with 9 bases in the middle. CDR1 and CDR2 (germline): SGHRS, YFSETQ. This CDR3 is built from 14 residues. CDR3 loop: CASSFTWSTGELFF. The CDR3 nucleotides read TGCGCCAGCAGCTTTACCTGGAGCACCGGGGAGCTGTTTTTT.

This clone was seen only a few times. This CDR3 is CASSSGQPGGTQYF. The CDR3 coding sequence is TGTGCCAGCAGTTCGGGACAGCCGGGGGGGACCCAGTACTTC. This chain connects TRBV6-5 to TRBJ2-5; D tentatively fits TRBD1 or TRBD2 (7 bases each). CDR3 length: 14 amino acids. Germline CDR1 is MNHEY and CDR2 is SVGAGI. V was pared by 4 bases and J by 7 bases, with 16 bases between.

This chain uses TRBV9 with TRBJ2-2, with D possibly being TRBD1 (7 bases). CDR1 SGDLS and CDR2 YYNGEE come from the germline V gene. Trimming removed 0 bases from V and 5 bases from J, with 17 bases in between. This CDR3 is built from 17 residues. The CDR3 region is CASSVALAGGFTGELFF. The CDR3 DNA reads as TGTGCCAGCAGCGTAGCTTTGGCAGGGGGGTTTACCGGGGAGCTGTTTTTT.

For this clone: The sample holds other DNA sequences that translate to the same CDR3. The chain has TRBV5-1 and TRBJ2-5; TRBD1 aligns across 7 bases. CDR1 SGHRS and CDR2 YFSETQ come from the germline V gene. The CDR3 is 14 residues long. V trimming: 0 bases; J trimming: 5 bases; junction bases outside the gene matches: 4. The DNA of the CDR3 is TGCGCCAGCAGCTTGGAAGGGGGCGGCGAGACCCAGTACTTC. It specifies CASSLEGGGETQYF.